This record covers a single T cell receptor beta chain. Its target is not known. CDR1 is KGHSH, CDR2 LQKENI, per germline. The CDR3 extends over 14 amino acids. The germline V and J ends were trimmed by 1 base and 6 bases, with 12 bases remaining between them. TCRdb reprocessed the 5' RACE reads with MiXCR, giving one entry per CDR3 protein. This sample yields 65,000 to 100,000 distinct CDR3 sequences, of which roughly 13% are seen a single time; more than 35% belongs to the top ten. This sample is part of a study of T-cell memory formation after mild COVID-19. General study points: CD4+ contracting clones were mainly CM and EM; CD8+ ones, EMRA.

This receptor was identified in a man younger than 30 who had mild COVID-19 (a few samples of this study predate the infection). Cell type and time point are not known. What was sequenced was PBMCs or a T cell subset sorted from them (not recorded which). The V call is TRBV18, the J call TRBJ1-1, with D tentatively TRBD1 (5 bases). The CDR3 sequence: CASSPLSGGAEAFF. The CDR3, as DNA: TGTGCCAGCTCACCACTCTCTGGAGGGGCTGAAGCTTTCTTT.